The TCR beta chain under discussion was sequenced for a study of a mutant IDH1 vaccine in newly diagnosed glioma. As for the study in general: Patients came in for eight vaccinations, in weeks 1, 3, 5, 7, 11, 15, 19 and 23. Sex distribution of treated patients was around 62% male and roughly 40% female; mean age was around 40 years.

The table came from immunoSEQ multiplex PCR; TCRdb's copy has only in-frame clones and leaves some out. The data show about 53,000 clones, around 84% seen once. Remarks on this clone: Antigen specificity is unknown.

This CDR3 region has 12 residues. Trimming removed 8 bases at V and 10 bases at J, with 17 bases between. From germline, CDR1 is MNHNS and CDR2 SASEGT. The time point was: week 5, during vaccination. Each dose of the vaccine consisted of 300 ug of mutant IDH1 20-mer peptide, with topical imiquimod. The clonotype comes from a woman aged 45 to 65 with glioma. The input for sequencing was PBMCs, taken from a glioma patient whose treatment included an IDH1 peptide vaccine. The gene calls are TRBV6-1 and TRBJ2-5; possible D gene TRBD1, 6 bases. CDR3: CASGGRLSDQYF. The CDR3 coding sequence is TGTGCCAGCGGGGGCAGACTCTCGGACCAGTACTTC.